This T cell receptor (beta chain) was identified during a study of CD8 T cells in ankylosing spondylitis. CDR3 size: 13 residues. V was trimmed by 1 base and J by 4 bases, leaving 7 bases between them. Germline CDR1 LNHDA, CDR2 SQIVND (reference sequence). TCRdb reanalysed the 5' RACE reads using MiXCR and keeps one entry per CDR3 protein. The sample holds under 300,000 distinct CDR3 sequences, over 15% seen once. The TCR sequence derives from a male donor with ankylosing spondylitis or in good health (not recorded which). The sequencing sample was made of blood, either unsorted or a sorted T cell fraction (not recorded which). This chain connects TRBV19 to TRBJ1-1, with no clear D. CDR3 residues: CASSIGVRTEAFF. The CDR3 bases are TGTGCCAGTAGTATAGGGGTACGCACTGAAGCTTTCTTT. The entire variable domain, with the rest obtained from reference TRBV19 and TRBJ1-1, is as follows: DGGITQSPKYLFRKEGQNVTLSCEQNLNHDAMYWYRQDPGQGLRLIYYSQIVNDFQKGDIAEGYSVSREKKESFPLTVTSAQKNPTAFYLCASSIGVRTEAFFGQGTRLTVV.